This is a list of T cell receptor beta chains from one sample in a study of shared clonotypes between healthy human individuals. The assay was immunoSEQ multiplex PCR, and TCRdb's table has in-frame clones only and misses some. This repertoire shows 2 million to 2.5 million clones, approximately 94% found once; its top ten account for over 0.1%. Material for sequencing was naive CD4+ T cells sorted from blood. The receptors stem from a man aged 18 to 30 in good health. Each CDR3 is given with its conserved first and last residue.

>TRBJ1-1|TRBV10-3
CAISADRLYTEAFF
>TRBJ2-7|TRBV5-6
CASSPTGQGGYEQYF
>TRBJ2-2|TRBV7-2
CASSLDAGLSTGELFF
>TRBJ1-1|TRBV30
CAWRGGNTEAFF
>TRBJ1-5|TRBV6-5
CASSLGQGLNQPQHF
>TRBJ2-5|TRBV5-8
CASGGAGRFIGETQYF
>TRBJ2-7|TRBV18
CASSPRQEGYYEQYF
>TRBJ2-2|TRBV11-2
CASSLDRHRTSGTNTGELFF
>TRBJ2-2|TRBV11-2
CASSYQNSGRELFF
>TRBJ2-7|TRBV4-2
CASSQETSGSARVYEQYF
>TRBJ2-1|TRBV6-1
CASSERDSKFF
>TRBJ1-5|TRBV5-8
CASRETKQGANQPQHF
>TRBJ1-1|TRBV9
CASSAGHSPTEAFF
>TRBJ1-5|TRBV7-2
CASSLVDRGQPQHF
>TRBJ2-7|TRBV5-1
CASSLGGKKATYEQYF
>TRBJ2-2|TRBV5-4
CASSLVGLGTGELFF
>TRBJ2-1|TRBV4-3
CASSQDLLLSSYNEQFF
>TRBJ2-7|TRBV5-6
CASSLASGGLSYEQYF
>TRBJ1-6|TRBV30
CAWSTDSPLHF